These 5 T cell receptor beta chains originate from one sample sequenced in a study of blood T cell repertoires in COVID-19. TCRdb's table, derived via immunoSEQ multiplex PCR, lists solely in-frame clones and lacks some. The repertoire includes about 98,000 clones, more than 90% of them detected once, and less than 4.5% sits in the top ten. The sample comprised peripheral blood. These receptors originate from a man younger than 35 with acute or convalescent COVID-19.

The chain carries TRBV5-4 and TRBJ2-7; 8 bases are a match to TRBD1. V lost 3 bases and J lost 3; bases outside the gene matches: 5. CDR3 length: 14 amino acids. The germline V gene has CDR1 SGHNT and CDR2 YYREEE (reference sequence). CDR3 residues: CASSYDRGHYEQYF. The CDR3 DNA sequence: TGTGCCAGCAGCTACGACAGGGGCCACTACGAGCAGTACTTC.

The chain couples TRBV9 to TRBJ2-7; D not resolved. This CDR3 comprises 14 residues. The germline V gene has CDR1 SGDLS and CDR2 YYNGEE. Trimming left V 1 base short and J 0 bases short, with 8 bases between. This chain's CDR3 is CASSVSGVSYEQYF. For the CDR3, the DNA is TGTGCCAGCAGCGTATCAGGCGTCTCCTACGAGCAGTACTTC.

This chain connects TRBV6-1 to TRBJ2-7; D perhaps matches TRBD1 (6 bases). V was clipped by 3 bases and J by 2 bases, with 8 bases between them. The CDR3 sequence is 13 residues long. Looked up from germline, CDR1 is MNHNS and CDR2 is SASEGT. CDR3 sequence: CASSEGTTYEQYF. The CDR3 DNA is TGTGCCAGCAGTGAGGGGACAACCTACGAGCAGTACTTC.

This clone was picked up one time. The chain uses TRBV7-9 and TRBJ1-1, with 7 nucleotides matching TRBD1. V shed 2 bases and J 5 bases; nucleotides not matched to a gene: 2. The CDR3 sequence is 13 residues long. The germline V gene has CDR1 SEHNR and CDR2 FQNEAQ (reference sequence). CDR3 in amino acids: CASSLLQGTEAFF. The CDR3 DNA reads as TGTGCCAGCAGCTTACTACAGGGGACTGAAGCTTTCTTT.

The chain has TRBV5-6 and TRBJ2-7, with D possibly matching TRBD1 (5 bases). V lost 0 bases, J lost 3 bases, and 10 bases lay in between. Germline V gives CDR1 SGHDT, CDR2 YYEEEE. The CDR3 runs to 14 residues. CDR3 loop: CASSLGQGRYEQYF. CDR3 DNA sequence: TGTGCCAGCAGCTTGGGGCAGGGCCGCTACGAGCAGTACTTC.